One and the same sample provided the 6 T cell receptor beta chains below, sequenced in a study of T cell repertoires in cytomegalovirus infection. Their specific antigens are unknown. TCRdb called the reads again in MiXCR, with one record for every CDR3 protein. The sample has about 920,000 distinct CDR3 sequences, less than 40% seen once. The sample was cultured CD8+ T cells from PBMCs, taken from culture after CMV antigen stimulation. The receptors originated from a human donor in good health (CMV status not recorded). Some clones in this sample may be carry-over from other donors' samples.

The V call is TRBV5-1, the J call TRBJ2-6; D is unresolved. Looked up from germline, CDR1 is SGHRS and CDR2 is YFSETQ. This CDR3 contains 18 residues. V was cut by 0 bases and J by 2 bases, with 15 bases left in between. In DNA, the CDR3 is TGCGCCAGCAGCTTGGCTCCGCCCGCGGCTACTGGGGCCAACGTCCTGACTTTC. Residues: CASSLAPPAATGANVLTF.

The genes are TRBV20-1 and TRBJ2-7, with TRBD2 identical over 8 bases. This CDR3 has 12 amino acids. J lost 6 bases, V lost 6 bases, and 7 bases had no gene match. The germline gives CDR1 DFQATT, CDR2 SNEGSKA (reference sequence). This CDR3 reads CSALGAGGEQYV. CDR3 sequence (DNA): TGCAGTGCCCTCGGCGCGGGAGGCGAGCAGTACGTC.

This clonotype was detected only a few times. This rearrangement joins TRBV27 to TRBJ1-1, with D perhaps TRBD1 (5 bases). V lost 4 bases and J lost 5, with 14 bases in between. Per the germline V gene, CDR1 is MNHEY and CDR2 is SMNVEV (reference sequence). The CDR3 loop spans 14 amino acids. Here the CDR3 reads CASSWGGVMTEAFF. In DNA form, the CDR3 reads TGTGCCAGCAGTTGGGGGGGGGTAATGACTGAAGCTTTCTTT.

The V call is TRBV6-8, the J call TRBJ2-7; TRBD1 or TRBD2 may be the D gene (5 bases each). CDR3 length: 15 residues. The ends were cut back, 0 bases at V and 6 bases at J, with 15 bases in the middle. Per germline, CDR1 MNHGY and CDR2 SAAAGT. The CDR3 spells CASSYSGRLLVEQYF. The DNA for the CDR3 is TGTGCCAGCAGTTACTCGGGACGGCTACTGGTCGAGCAGTACTTC.

This clonotype was observed a few times. V gene TRBV27 combines with J gene TRBJ2-7, with unresolved D. The CDR3 consists of 15 residues. The V gene's germline CDR1 is MNHEY and CDR2 SMNVEV (reference sequence). Trimming took 6 bases from V and 2 from J, leaving 17 bases between them. Written as DNA, the CDR3 is TGTGCCAGCAGAAGTTCCCGAGCCCCCCCCTACGAGCAGTACGTC. Encoded protein: CASRSSRAPPYEQYV.

The chain joins TRBV6-5 to TRBJ1-1; D perhaps matches TRBD1 (5 bases). Germline V gene data show CDR1 as MNHEY and CDR2 as SVGAGI. Trimming took off 2 bases at V and 1 base at J, with 14 bases between the two ends. This CDR3 has 16 residues. The CDR3 region has the DNA TGTGCCAGCAGTTACCCGGGACCCAAAAAGAACACTGAAGCTTTCTTT. It specifies CASSYPGPKKNTEAFF.